This T cell receptor (beta chain) was identified in a study of a mutant IDH1 vaccine in newly diagnosed glioma. Study-level information: Mean patient age was about 44 years; around 60% were male and around 38% female. Before enrollment, the patients had been treated with radiotherapy alone, temozolomide alone, or both together. Most of them had received both.

The germline CDR1 and CDR2 sequences are MNHEY and SMNVEV (reference sequence). The CDR3 runs 14 residues. V was trimmed by 5 bases and J by 0 bases, leaving 11 bases between them. TCRdb's copy holds only in-frame clones and misses some; the assay was immunoSEQ multiplex PCR. The table has about 33,000 clones, around 83% seen once. Described time point: week 5, during vaccination. In every dose of vaccine, 300 ug of mutant IDH1 20-mer peptide was given alongside topical imiquimod. Details on this clone: Its antigen remains unknown.

General study findings and limits: Pseudoprogression appeared independent of alterations in top peripheral clonotypes.

The clonotype was recovered from a young man with glioma. The chain combines TRBV27 with TRBJ2-7; the D gene is possibly TRBD2 (5 bases). Specimen: PBMCs, collected from a glioma patient whose treatment included an IDH1 peptide vaccine. The CDR3 DNA is TGTGCCAGCAGTGGGCATAGCGTCTCCTACGAGCAGTACTTC. Translated: CASSGHSVSYEQYF.